This paragraph covers one TCR beta chain sequence. What it binds is not known. The CDR3 length is 16 residues. Per the germline V gene, CDR1 is SGHAT and CDR2 is FQNNGV. V lost 6 bases and J 5 bases, leaving 19 bases between the germline ends. Samples of blood were obtained at baseline, on cycle 4 day 1, and on cycle 7 day 1. These data are taken from a study of OX40 agonist ivuxolimab in advanced cancers. Study-level results: A proportion of nonresponders additionally exhibited low normalized T-cell clonal expansion. CD4+ and CD8+ blood T cells expanded clonally by week 6 at 0.1 to 3.0 mg/kg.

Sequencing used immunoSEQ multiplex PCR; TCRdb keeps in-frame clones, though not all of them. The sample includes approximately 70,000 clones, more than 75% of them seen just once. Sequenced material: CD4+ or CD8+ T cells sorted from blood, taken in a trial of the OX40 agonist ivuxolimab. This receptor was identified in an adult with an advanced solid tumor such as melanoma, head and neck, liver or kidney cancer. This chain joins TRBV11-2 and TRBJ2-2, with TRBD2 as a possible D gene (7 bases). The DNA for the CDR3 is TGTGCCAGCAGGCGTGGGGGGCTAGCGGAAACCGGGGAGCTGTTTTTT. Protein: CASRRGGLAETGELFF.